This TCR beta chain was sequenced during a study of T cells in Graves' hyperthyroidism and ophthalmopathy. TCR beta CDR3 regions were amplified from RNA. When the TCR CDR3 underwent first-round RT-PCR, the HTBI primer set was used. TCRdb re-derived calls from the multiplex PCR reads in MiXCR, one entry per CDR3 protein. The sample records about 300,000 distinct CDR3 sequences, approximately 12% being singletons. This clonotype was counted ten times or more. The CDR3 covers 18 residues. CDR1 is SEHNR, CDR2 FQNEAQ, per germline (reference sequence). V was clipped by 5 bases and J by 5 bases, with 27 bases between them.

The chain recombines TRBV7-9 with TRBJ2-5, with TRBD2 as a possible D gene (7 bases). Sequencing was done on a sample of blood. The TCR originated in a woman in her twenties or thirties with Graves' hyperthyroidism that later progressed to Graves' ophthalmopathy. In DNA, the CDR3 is TGTGCCAGCAGCCCCTCGGCGCATTTGCAGGGGCGGGAGGAGACCCAGTACTTC. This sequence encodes CASSPSAHLQGREETQYF.